These T cell receptor beta chains were read from a single sample in a study of OX40 agonist ivuxolimab in advanced cancers. Using immunoSEQ multiplex PCR, the repertoire was profiled, and TCRdb retains in-frame clones only, with some absent. The profile shows 50,000 to 65,000 clones, around 85% of them singletons. The specimen was CD4+ or CD8+ T cells sorted from blood, collected in a trial of the OX40 agonist ivuxolimab. The receptors were gathered from an adult with an advanced solid tumor such as melanoma, head and neck, liver or kidney cancer. Both conserved end residues are part of each CDR3. A D gene is named only where the DNA matches it firmly. The size of a clone is reported for some rows only, either as once, few or many, or as a class for expanded clones.

clone size: few; V gene: TRBV5-1; D gene: -; J gene: TRBJ2-7; CDR3 DNA: TGCGCCAGCAGCTGGAGATCAGGTGGGGAGCAGTACTTC; CDR3 protein: CASSWRSGGEQYF
clone size: -; V gene: TRBV5-1; D gene: -; J gene: TRBJ2-4; CDR3 DNA: TGCGCCAGCAGCTTGGAAGGGGGTCGAGCCAAAAACATTCAGTACTTC; CDR3 protein: CASSLEGGRAKNIQYF
clone size: few; V gene: TRBV5-1; D gene: TRBD2; J gene: TRBJ2-7; CDR3 DNA: TGCGCCAGCAGCGCTGCCGGGACTAACGCCTACGAGCAGTACTTC; CDR3 protein: CASSAAGTNAYEQYF
clone size: few; V gene: TRBV6-1; D gene: -; J gene: TRBJ2-7; CDR3 DNA: TGTGCCAGCAGGGCGGCATACGAGCAGTACTTC; CDR3 protein: CASRAAYEQYF
clone size: -; V gene: TRBV6-4; D gene: -; J gene: TRBJ1-5; CDR3 DNA: TGCTGCGGACCGTCCAGCCAGCCCCAGCATTTT; CDR3 protein: CCGPSSQPQHF
clone size: -; V gene: TRBV9; D gene: -; J gene: TRBJ2-5; CDR3 DNA: TGTGCCAGCAGCTCTTCGTTAGTGGGGGAAGAGACCCAGTACTTC; CDR3 protein: CASSSSLVGEETQYF
clone size: -; V gene: TRBV7-2; D gene: TRBD1; J gene: TRBJ1-2; CDR3 DNA: TGTGCCAGCAGCTTACTGACAGGGGGTCGGTATGGCTACACCTTC; CDR3 protein: CASSLLTGGRYGYTF
clone size: -; V gene: TRBV5-1; D gene: -; J gene: TRBJ1-1; CDR3 DNA: TGCGCCAGCAGCTTGGCCGTCGGGGGCGGTGGCACTGAAGCTTTCTTT; CDR3 protein: CASSLAVGGGGTEAFF
clone size: -; V gene: TRBV11-2; D gene: -; J gene: TRBJ2-2; CDR3 DNA: TGTGCCAGCAGCTTAGCGAGGGCCGGGGAGCTGTTTTTT; CDR3 protein: CASSLARAGELFF
clone size: once; V gene: TRBV7-8; D gene: TRBD2; J gene: TRBJ2-5; CDR3 DNA: TGTGCCAGCAGCTTAACTCTAGCGGAAGAGACCCAGTACTTC; CDR3 protein: CASSLTLAEETQYF
clone size: -; V gene: TRBV2; D gene: TRBD1; J gene: TRBJ2-1; CDR3 DNA: TGTGCCAGCAGTAGGGGGACAGGGGGGCTAAGCTCCTACAATGAGCAGTTCTTC; CDR3 protein: CASSRGTGGLSSYNEQFF
clone size: few; V gene: TRBV5-4; D gene: TRBD1; J gene: TRBJ1-2; CDR3 DNA: TGTGCCAGCAGCCGGGACAGCTATGGCTACACCTTC; CDR3 protein: CASSRDSYGYTF
clone size: few; V gene: TRBV7-9; D gene: TRBD2; J gene: TRBJ2-4; CDR3 DNA: TGTGCCAGCAGCTTCCGCGGGGGGGCCAAAAACATTCAGTACTTC; CDR3 protein: CASSFRGGAKNIQYF
clone size: -; V gene: TRBV2; D gene: -; J gene: TRBJ1-5; CDR3 DNA: TGTGCCAGCAGTCTCGAAATCAGACGCAATCAGCCCCAGCATTTT; CDR3 protein: CASSLEIRRNQPQHF
clone size: -; V gene: TRBV4-1; D gene: TRBD2; J gene: TRBJ2-3; CDR3 DNA: TGCGCCAGCAGCCGGACTAGCGGGGGGGCAGATACGCAGTATTTT; CDR3 protein: CASSRTSGGADTQYF
clone size: -; V gene: TRBV6-1; D gene: -; J gene: TRBJ1-4; CDR3 DNA: TGTGCCAGCAGGCCAGGGATAACTAATGAAAAACTGTTTTTT; CDR3 protein: CASRPGITNEKLFF
clone size: few; V gene: TRBV2; D gene: TRBD1; J gene: TRBJ1-2; CDR3 DNA: TGTGCCAGCAGTTCCGACAGGGTCACCTTC; CDR3 protein: CASSSDRVTF
clone size: once; V gene: TRBV10-3; D gene: TRBD1; J gene: TRBJ1-1; CDR3 DNA: TGTGCCATCAGGGGCGACAGGGTGTGGGGAAACACTGAAGCTTTCTTT; CDR3 protein: CAIRGDRVWGNTEAFF
clone size: -; V gene: TRBV5-8; D gene: TRBD2; J gene: TRBJ2-7; CDR3 DNA: TGTGCCAGCAGCGATGGACTAGCGGGGGGTCGTTCGGGAGAGCAGTACTTC; CDR3 protein: CASSDGLAGGRSGEQYF
clone size: once; V gene: TRBV5-4; D gene: -; J gene: TRBJ2-5; CDR3 DNA: TGTGCCAGCAGCTTTGGGACGCAAGAGACCCAGTACTTC; CDR3 protein: CASSFGTQETQYF
clone size: few; V gene: TRBV6-5; D gene: -; J gene: TRBJ1-6; CDR3 DNA: TGTGCCAGCAGTTACCGGACGAGGGGAGTAGGCTCACCCCTCCACTTT; CDR3 protein: CASSYRTRGVGSPLHF
clone size: -; V gene: TRBV2; D gene: -; J gene: TRBJ2-5; CDR3 DNA: TGTGCCAGCAGTGAAACGGTCTCCCAAGAGACCCAGTACTTC; CDR3 protein: CASSETVSQETQYF
clone size: -; V gene: TRBV9; D gene: TRBD2; J gene: TRBJ2-2; CDR3 DNA: TGTGCCAGCAGCGTAGAACTAGCGGCCGGGGAGCTGTTTTTT; CDR3 protein: CASSVELAAGELFF
clone size: -; V gene: TRBV19; D gene: -; J gene: TRBJ1-2; CDR3 DNA: TGTGCCAGTAGTCTCACGTGGGGGCCCAGGAATGGCTACACCTTC; CDR3 protein: CASSLTWGPRNGYTF
clone size: -; V gene: TRBV30; D gene: -; J gene: TRBJ2-7; CDR3 DNA: TGTGCCTGGAGTCTCCAGGGTGGAGTCGGGCAGTACTTC; CDR3 protein: CAWSLQGGVGQYF
clone size: -; V gene: TRBV5-5; D gene: -; J gene: TRBJ1-6; CDR3 DNA: TGTGCCAGCAGCTTGGAGCACGGCTATAATTCACCCCTCCACTTT; CDR3 protein: CASSLEHGYNSPLHF
clone size: -; V gene: TRBV7-2; D gene: -; J gene: TRBJ1-5; CDR3 DNA: TGTGCCAGCAGCTTAGGCCTTGGTCCGGGGCAGCCCCAGCATTTT; CDR3 protein: CASSLGLGPGQPQHF
clone size: -; V gene: TRBV7-9; D gene: -; J gene: TRBJ1-2; CDR3 DNA: TGTGCCAGCACCCCCGTCCAAAACTATGGCTACACCTTC; CDR3 protein: CASTPVQNYGYTF
clone size: -; V gene: TRBV6-6; D gene: -; J gene: TRBJ1-2; CDR3 DNA: TGTGCCAGCAGGGGGTCGGTAGATGGCTACACCTTC; CDR3 protein: CASRGSVDGYTF
clone size: few; V gene: TRBV27; D gene: TRBD2; J gene: TRBJ2-1; CDR3 DNA: TGTGCCAGCAGTTTATTCCCTCCGACTAGCGGGGGACCCCTCCACAATGAGCAGTTCTTC; CDR3 protein: CASSLFPPTSGGPLHNEQFF
clone size: -; V gene: TRBV5-1; D gene: TRBD1; J gene: TRBJ1-6; CDR3 DNA: TGCGCCAGCAGCTTGGACAGGGGGCTTGTCCCCCTCCACTTT; CDR3 protein: CASSLDRGLVPLHF
clone size: -; V gene: TRBV15; D gene: -; J gene: TRBJ2-7; CDR3 DNA: TGTGCCACCAGCAGAATAACAGGGTCCTACGAGCAGTACTTC; CDR3 protein: CATSRITGSYEQYF
clone size: -; V gene: TRBV19; D gene: -; J gene: TRBJ2-3; CDR3 DNA: TGTGCCGTACGGACAGAGGGCACAGATACGCAGTATTTT; CDR3 protein: CAVRTEGTDTQYF
clone size: -; V gene: TRBV7-2; D gene: TRBD1; J gene: TRBJ2-7; CDR3 DNA: TGTGCCAGCAGCTCATACAGGGGCGGCTACGAGCAGTACTTC; CDR3 protein: CASSSYRGGYEQYF
clone size: -; V gene: TRBV7-6; D gene: TRBD1; J gene: TRBJ2-1; CDR3 DNA: TGTGCCAGCAGCTTAGGACAGGGGTCCTACAATGAGCAGTTCTTC; CDR3 protein: CASSLGQGSYNEQFF
clone size: -; V gene: TRBV19; D gene: -; J gene: TRBJ2-2; CDR3 DNA: TGTGCCAGTAGTTCGGACAGAGCGAACACCGGGGAGCTGTTTTTT; CDR3 protein: CASSSDRANTGELFF
clone size: -; V gene: TRBV9; D gene: -; J gene: TRBJ2-2; CDR3 DNA: TGTGCCAGCAGCCTCGGCAGAATGGCCGGGGAGCTGTTTTTT; CDR3 protein: CASSLGRMAGELFF
clone size: once; V gene: TRBV18; D gene: -; J gene: TRBJ1-1; CDR3 DNA: TGTGCCAGCTCACCAAAAGCGGGGGAGAACACTGAAGCTTTCTTT; CDR3 protein: CASSPKAGENTEAFF
clone size: -; V gene: TRBV4-2; D gene: -; J gene: TRBJ2-3; CDR3 DNA: TGTGCCAGCAGCCAAGAAGGCAACGGGAGCCCCACAGATACGCAGTATTTT; CDR3 protein: CASSQEGNGSPTDTQYF
clone size: -; V gene: TRBV19; D gene: -; J gene: TRBJ1-1; CDR3 DNA: TGTGCCAGTACCCCCCCGGGAGGGGTAGAGGGTAACCAGCTAAACACTGAAGCTTTCTTT; CDR3 protein: CASTPPGGVEGNQLNTEAFF
clone size: once; V gene: TRBV6-1; D gene: -; J gene: TRBJ1-2; CDR3 DNA: TGTGCCAGCAGCGGAGCTACCGAGGTCCGATTC; CDR3 protein: CASSGATEVRF
clone size: -; V gene: TRBV10-2; D gene: -; J gene: TRBJ2-7; CDR3 DNA: TGCGCCAGCAGCGCATCACAAACGAGGGGAAGTGTTTACGAGCAGTACTTC; CDR3 protein: CASSASQTRGSVYEQYF
clone size: few; V gene: TRBV15; D gene: -; J gene: TRBJ1-1; CDR3 DNA: TGTGCCACCAGCAGGGACAAGGGGATGAACACTGAAGCTTTCTTT; CDR3 protein: CATSRDKGMNTEAFF
clone size: few; V gene: TRBV5-1; D gene: TRBD2; J gene: TRBJ2-3; CDR3 DNA: TGCGCCAGCAGCTTTAGCGGGGGCAACACAGATACGCAGTATTTT; CDR3 protein: CASSFSGGNTDTQYF
clone size: -; V gene: TRBV19; D gene: TRBD1; J gene: TRBJ1-2; CDR3 DNA: TGTGCCAGTAGTGACAGGGAGTATGGCTACACCTTC; CDR3 protein: CASSDREYGYTF
clone size: few; V gene: TRBV7-8; D gene: -; J gene: TRBJ2-3; CDR3 DNA: TGTGCCAGCAGTCGGGCCTCCCCTGGCACAGATACGCAGTATTTT; CDR3 protein: CASSRASPGTDTQYF
clone size: -; V gene: TRBV5-6; D gene: -; J gene: TRBJ2-5; CDR3 DNA: TGTGCCAGCAGCTTGTTAGGAAGGGGAGAGACCCAGTACTTC; CDR3 protein: CASSLLGRGETQYF
clone size: -; V gene: TRBV9; D gene: -; J gene: TRBJ1-1; CDR3 DNA: TGTGCCAGCAGCGTATTCCGGGACACTGAAGCTTTCTTT; CDR3 protein: CASSVFRDTEAFF
clone size: -; V gene: TRBV2; D gene: -; J gene: TRBJ2-5; CDR3 DNA: TGTGCCAGCGGCGGGGACTTCTGGCGGGTGGAGACCCAGTACTTC; CDR3 protein: CASGGDFWRVETQYF
clone size: -; V gene: TRBV4-1; D gene: -; J gene: TRBJ2-3; CDR3 DNA: TGCGCCAGCAGCCAAGGGAGGGGGCCTTCCACAGGAGATACGCAGTATTTT; CDR3 protein: CASSQGRGPSTGDTQYF
clone size: -; V gene: TRBV25-1; D gene: -; J gene: TRBJ1-2; CDR3 DNA: TGTGCCAGCAGCCCCTATGGGCATTTAACCTATGGCTACACCTTC; CDR3 protein: CASSPYGHLTYGYTF
clone size: few; V gene: TRBV29-1; D gene: TRBD2; J gene: TRBJ2-1; CDR3 DNA: TGCAGCGTTTCAGCGGGGGGGCCCCGTGGGGAGCAGTTCTTC; CDR3 protein: CSVSAGGPRGEQFF
clone size: -; V gene: TRBV28; D gene: -; J gene: TRBJ2-2; CDR3 DNA: TGTGCCAGCAGACCGTTTACCGGGGAGCTGTTTTTT; CDR3 protein: CASRPFTGELFF